A selection of T cell receptor beta chains follows, all from one sample in a study of T cell responses to AZD1222 COVID-19 vaccine. TCRdb keeps only in-frame clones here, not all; method: immunoSEQ multiplex PCR. The table shows about 150,000 clones, with 88% occurring only once. The source material was peripheral blood, sampled on day 0 of AZD1222 vaccination. These receptors all come from an adult in good health. Each CDR3 is given with its conserved first and last residue. The D gene is left open where the match is weak. Not every row has a clone size; where given, it reads once, few, many or a size class.

cdr3_aa cdr3_nt clone_size v_call d_call j_call
CASSLYTNTEAFF TGTGCCAGCAGTTTGTACACGAACACTGAAGCTTTCTTT - TRBV12-3/TRBV12-4 - TRBJ1-1
CAISDGPNSPLHF TGTGCCATCAGCGATGGACCGAATTCACCCCTCCACTTT - TRBV10-3 - TRBJ1-6
CSVFRDGELNTEAFF TGCAGCGTGTTCCGGGACGGGGAGTTGAACACTGAAGCTTTCTTT - TRBV29-1 - TRBJ1-1
CASSSRGPRNEQFF TGCGCCAGCAGCTCGCGGGGGCCCAGGAATGAGCAGTTCTTC - TRBV5-1 - TRBJ2-1
CASSQGEFSGNTIYF TGTGCCAGCAGCCAAGGCGAGTTCTCTGGAAACACCATATATTTT once TRBV3-1/TRBV3-2 - TRBJ1-3
CASSTTTTPYNEQFF TGTGCCAGCAGCACGACTACCACTCCCTACAATGAGCAGTTCTTC - TRBV11-2 - TRBJ2-1
CASSVTGEDGYTF TGTGCCAGTAGTGTAACAGGGGAGGATGGCTACACCTTC - TRBV19 TRBD1 TRBJ1-2
CASSPEVGSYEQYF TGCGCCAGCAGCCCGGAGGTTGGTTCCTACGAGCAGTACTTC - TRBV5-1 - TRBJ2-7
CASRPRGESYEQYF TGTGCCAGTAGGCCCAGGGGGGAATCCTACGAGCAGTACTTC few TRBV19 - TRBJ2-7
CASSFGLAGHNEQFF TGCGCCAGCAGCTTTGGTCTAGCGGGGCACAATGAGCAGTTCTTC - TRBV5-1 TRBD2 TRBJ2-1
CASSMTRSGGETQYF TGTGCCAGCAGTATGACTAGGAGCGGGGGAGAGACCCAGTACTTC - TRBV6-5 TRBD2 TRBJ2-5
CASSRYRETNEKLFF TGCGCCAGCAGCCGCTACAGGGAGACTAATGAAAAACTGTTTTTT few TRBV4-1 - TRBJ1-4
CASRSGTSGSYEQYF TGTGCCAGCAGATCCGGGACTAGCGGCTCCTACGAGCAGTACTTC - TRBV6-5 TRBD2 TRBJ2-7
CASSLDDRSSGNTIYF TGTGCCAGCAGCTTAGACGACAGGTCCTCTGGAAACACCATATATTTT - TRBV7-9 - TRBJ1-3
CASSLIRTEAFF TGTGCCAGCAGCTTGATACGGACAGAAGCTTTCTTT once TRBV5-6 - TRBJ1-1
CASSTGQGPYEQYF TGCGCCAGCAGCACCGGACAGGGTCCCTACGAGCAGTACTTC - TRBV5-1 TRBD1 TRBJ2-7
CASSRITGATNEKLFF TGTGCCAGCAGCCGAATAACTGGCGCAACTAATGAAAAACTGTTTTTT - TRBV3-1/TRBV3-2 - TRBJ1-4
CASSQKTGAPYNEQFF TGTGCCAGCAGCCAGAAGACAGGGGCACCCTACAATGAGCAGTTCTTC - TRBV4-2 TRBD1 TRBJ2-1
CAIVAGENTEAFF TGTGCCATTGTGGCAGGGGAGAACACTGAAGCTTTCTTT - TRBV2 - TRBJ1-1
CASSYNVGGTYEQYF TGTGCCAGCAGCTATAATGTAGGGGGGACCTACGAGCAGTACTTC - TRBV27 - TRBJ2-7
CASSLGGLANYGYTF TGTGCCAGCAGCTTAGGAGGTCTGGCTAACTATGGCTACACCTTC - TRBV7-2 - TRBJ1-2
CSASLGIAYEQYF TGCAGTGCTAGTTTGGGCATAGCCTACGAGCAGTACTTC - TRBV20-1 - TRBJ2-7